This TCR beta chain derives from a study of blood T cell repertoires in COVID-19. At the level of the study: The samples span acute and convalescent COVID-19 from the United States, Italy and Spain. Nucleic acid was either cDNA or gDNA, and it came from T cells, B-cell-depleted T cells, or PBMCs.

The length of the CDR3 is 15 residues. The trim removed 4 bases at V and 6 bases at J, leaving 7 bases unmatched. CDR1 and CDR2 from the germline V gene are SGHKS and YYEKEE (reference sequence). Authors' data handling: Estimation of nucleated cell counts was performed using reference gene primer amplification. Sequenced by immunoSEQ multiplex PCR; TCRdb stores in-frame clones only, minus some. V, J and clone size reflect that table, while D and trimming were determined from the DNA. The sample yields fewer than 300,000 clones, roughly 90% seen once. The clonotype originates from a man aged 60 to 75 who had recovered from COVID-19. The sample was peripheral blood. V is TRBV5-5 and J is TRBJ1-2; 12 bases map to TRBD1. The CDR3 is CASSVQGTGGDGYTF. In DNA, the CDR3 is TGTGCCAGCAGCGTACAAGGGACAGGGGGCGATGGCTACACCTTC. Together with reference TRBV5-5 and TRBJ1-2, the CDR3 gives the full variable domain: DAGVTQSPTHLIKTRGQQVTLRCSPISGHKSVSWYQQVLGQGPQFIFQYYEKEERGRGNFPDRFSARQFPNYSSELNVNALLLGDSALYLCASSVQGTGGDGYTFGSGTRLTVV.